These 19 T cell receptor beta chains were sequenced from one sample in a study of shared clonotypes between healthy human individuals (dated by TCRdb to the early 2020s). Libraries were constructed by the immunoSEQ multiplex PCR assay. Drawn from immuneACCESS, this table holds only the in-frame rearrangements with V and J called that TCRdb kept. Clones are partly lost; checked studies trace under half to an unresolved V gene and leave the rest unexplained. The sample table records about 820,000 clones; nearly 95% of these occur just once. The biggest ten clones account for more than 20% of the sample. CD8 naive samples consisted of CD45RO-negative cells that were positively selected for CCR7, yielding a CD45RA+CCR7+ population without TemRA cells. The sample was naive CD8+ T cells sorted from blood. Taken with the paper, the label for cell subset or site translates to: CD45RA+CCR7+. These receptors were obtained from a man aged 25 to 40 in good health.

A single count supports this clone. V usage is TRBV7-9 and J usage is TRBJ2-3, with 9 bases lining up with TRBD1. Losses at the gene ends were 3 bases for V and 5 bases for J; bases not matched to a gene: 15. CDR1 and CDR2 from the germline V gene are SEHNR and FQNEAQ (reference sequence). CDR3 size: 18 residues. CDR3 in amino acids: CASSFSREDRGLIDTQYF. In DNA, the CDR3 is TGTGCCAGCAGCTTTTCAAGGGAGGACAGGGGCTTGATAGATACGCAGTATTTT.

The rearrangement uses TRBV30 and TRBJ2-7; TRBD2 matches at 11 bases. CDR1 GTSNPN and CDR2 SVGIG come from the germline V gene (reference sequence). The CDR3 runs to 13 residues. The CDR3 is CAASGRPTYEQYF. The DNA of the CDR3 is TGTGCTGCTAGCGGGAGGCCCACCTACGAGCAGTACTTC.

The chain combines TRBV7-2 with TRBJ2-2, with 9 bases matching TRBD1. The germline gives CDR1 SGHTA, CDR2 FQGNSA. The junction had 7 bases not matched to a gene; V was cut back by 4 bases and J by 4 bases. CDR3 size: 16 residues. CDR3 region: CASSSDRGFFTGELFF. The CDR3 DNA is TGTGCCAGCAGCTCGGACAGGGGCTTTTTCACCGGGGAGCTGTTTTTT.

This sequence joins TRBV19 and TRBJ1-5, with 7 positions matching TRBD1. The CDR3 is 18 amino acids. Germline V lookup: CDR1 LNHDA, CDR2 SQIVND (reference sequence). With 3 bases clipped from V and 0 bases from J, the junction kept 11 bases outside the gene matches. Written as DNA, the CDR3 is TGTGCCAGTAGTATCCATAAGACCCAGGGGGGTAGCAATCAGCCCCAGCATTTT. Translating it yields CASSIHKTQGGSNQPQHF.

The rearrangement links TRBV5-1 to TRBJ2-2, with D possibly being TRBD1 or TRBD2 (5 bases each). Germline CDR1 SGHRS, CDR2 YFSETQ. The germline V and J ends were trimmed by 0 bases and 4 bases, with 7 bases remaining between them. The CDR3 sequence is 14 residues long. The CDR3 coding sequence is TGCGCCAGCAGCTTGGGGGACGGCACCGGGGAGCTGTTTTTT. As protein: CASSLGDGTGELFF.

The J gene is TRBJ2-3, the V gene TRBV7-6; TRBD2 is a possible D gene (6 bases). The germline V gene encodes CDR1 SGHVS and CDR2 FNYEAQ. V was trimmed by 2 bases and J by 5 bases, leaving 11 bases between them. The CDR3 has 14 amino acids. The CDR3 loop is CASSLPGVGDTQYF. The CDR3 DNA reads TGTGCCAGCAGCTTACCGGGAGTCGGAGATACGCAGTATTTT.

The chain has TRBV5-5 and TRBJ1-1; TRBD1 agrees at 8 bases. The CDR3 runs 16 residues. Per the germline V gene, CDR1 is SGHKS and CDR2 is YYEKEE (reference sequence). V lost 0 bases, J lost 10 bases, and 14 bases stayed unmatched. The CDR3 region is CASSLVFQTGESGAFF. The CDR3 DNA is TGTGCCAGCAGCTTGGTTTTTCAGACAGGGGAAAGTGGAGCTTTCTTT.

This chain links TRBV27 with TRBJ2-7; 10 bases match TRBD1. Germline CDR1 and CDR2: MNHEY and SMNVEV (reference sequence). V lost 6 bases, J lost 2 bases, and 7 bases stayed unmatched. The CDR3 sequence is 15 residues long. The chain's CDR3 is CASREDRGFTYEQYF. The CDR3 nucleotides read TGTGCCAGCAGGGAGGACAGGGGGTTTACCTACGAGCAGTACTTC.

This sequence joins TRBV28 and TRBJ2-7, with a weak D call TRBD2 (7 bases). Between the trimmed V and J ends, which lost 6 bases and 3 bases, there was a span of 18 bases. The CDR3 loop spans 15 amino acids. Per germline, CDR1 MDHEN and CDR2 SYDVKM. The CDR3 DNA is TGTGCCAGCAGCTCTCAGGGGAGGGGATTCTACGAGCAGTACTTC. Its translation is CASSSQGRGFYEQYF.

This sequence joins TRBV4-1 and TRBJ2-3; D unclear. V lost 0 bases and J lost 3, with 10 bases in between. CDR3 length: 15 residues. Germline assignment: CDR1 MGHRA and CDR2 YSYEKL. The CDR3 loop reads CASSQDALTTDTQYF. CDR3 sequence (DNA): TGCGCCAGCAGCCAAGATGCACTAACGACAGATACGCAGTATTTT.

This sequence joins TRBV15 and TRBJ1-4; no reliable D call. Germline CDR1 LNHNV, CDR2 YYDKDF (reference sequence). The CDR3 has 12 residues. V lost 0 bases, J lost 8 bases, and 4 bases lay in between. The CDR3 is CATSREGEKLFF. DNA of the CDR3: TGTGCCACCAGCAGAGAGGGAGAAAAACTGTTTTTT.

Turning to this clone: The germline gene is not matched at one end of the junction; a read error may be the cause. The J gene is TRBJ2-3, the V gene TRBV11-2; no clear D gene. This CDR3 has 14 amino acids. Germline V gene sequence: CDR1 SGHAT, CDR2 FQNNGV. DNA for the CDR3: TGTGCCAGCCGCTTAGTGTTTAGCACAGATACGCAGTATTTT. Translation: CASRLVFSTDTQYF. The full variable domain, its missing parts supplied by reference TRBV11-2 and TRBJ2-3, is EAGVAQSPRYKIIEKRQSVAFWCNPISGHATLYWYQQILGQGPKLLIQFQNNGVVDDSQLPKDRFSAERLKGVDSTLKIQPAKLEDSAVYLCASRLVFSTDTQYFGPGTRLTVL.

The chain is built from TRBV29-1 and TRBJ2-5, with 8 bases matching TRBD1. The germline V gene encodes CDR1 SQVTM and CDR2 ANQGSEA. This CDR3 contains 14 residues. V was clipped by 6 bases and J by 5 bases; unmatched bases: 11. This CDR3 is CSVEIRGRGETQYF. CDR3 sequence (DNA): TGCAGCGTCGAGATCAGGGGGCGCGGGGAGACCCAGTACTTC.

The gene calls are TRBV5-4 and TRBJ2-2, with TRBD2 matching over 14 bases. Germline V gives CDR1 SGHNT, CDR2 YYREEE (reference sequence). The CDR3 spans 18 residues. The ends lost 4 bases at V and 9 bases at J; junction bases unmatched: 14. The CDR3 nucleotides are TGTGCCAGCAGCCCCCCTGGGACTAGCGGGAGTGTCCACCGGGAGCTGTTTTTT. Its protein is CASSPPGTSGSVHRELFF. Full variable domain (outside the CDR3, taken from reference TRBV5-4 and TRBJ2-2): ETGVTQSPTHLIKTRGQQVTLRCSSQSGHNTVSWYQQALGQGPQFIFQYYREEENGRGNFPPRFSGLQFPNYSSELNVNALELDDSALYLCASSPPGTSGSVHRELFFGEGSRLTVL.

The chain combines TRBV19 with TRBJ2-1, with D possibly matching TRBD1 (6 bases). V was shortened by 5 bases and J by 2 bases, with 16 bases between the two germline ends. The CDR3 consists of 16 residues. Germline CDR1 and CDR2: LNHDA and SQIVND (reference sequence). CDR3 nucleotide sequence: TGTGCCAGTAGTGGATGGGACACGGATGCCTACAATGAGCAGTTCTTC. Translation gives CASSGWDTDAYNEQFF.

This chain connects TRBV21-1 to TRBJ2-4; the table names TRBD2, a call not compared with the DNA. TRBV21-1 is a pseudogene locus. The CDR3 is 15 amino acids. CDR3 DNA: TGTGCCAGCAGCATCAGGACTGGCGCCAAAAACATTCAGTACTTC. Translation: CASSIRTGAKNIQYF.

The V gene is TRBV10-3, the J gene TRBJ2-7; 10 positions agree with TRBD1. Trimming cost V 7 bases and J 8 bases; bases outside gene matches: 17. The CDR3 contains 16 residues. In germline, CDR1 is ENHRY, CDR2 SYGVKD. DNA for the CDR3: TGTGCCATCAACACTCCGGCGGGACAGGGGCTTGCCCAGCAGTACTTC. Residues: CAINTPAGQGLAQQYF.

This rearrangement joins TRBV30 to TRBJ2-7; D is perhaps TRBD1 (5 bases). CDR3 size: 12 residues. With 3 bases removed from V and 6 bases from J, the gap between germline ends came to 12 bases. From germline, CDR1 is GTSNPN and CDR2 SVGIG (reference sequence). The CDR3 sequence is CAWRESGFEQYF. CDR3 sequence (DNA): TGTGCCTGGAGAGAATCAGGGTTCGAGCAGTACTTC.

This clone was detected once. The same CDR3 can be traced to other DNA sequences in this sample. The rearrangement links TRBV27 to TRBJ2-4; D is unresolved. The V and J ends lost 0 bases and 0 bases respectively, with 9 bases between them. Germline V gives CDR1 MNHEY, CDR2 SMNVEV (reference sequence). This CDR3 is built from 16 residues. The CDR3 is CASSLSIPLAKNIQYF. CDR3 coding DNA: TGTGCCAGCAGTTTATCGATACCTCTAGCCAAAAACATTCAGTACTTC.